This T cell receptor beta chain emerged from a study of T cell changes during pregnancy in multiple sclerosis. TCRdb keeps only in-frame clones here, not all; method: immunoSEQ multiplex PCR. The sample includes about 33,000 clones, around 92% seen only once; the top ten take 1.2%. Germline V CDR1 and CDR2: LGHNA, YSLEER. This CDR3 region has 15 residues. V was trimmed by 0 bases and J by 3 bases, leaving 8 bases between them. This clonotype originated in a female donor with multiple sclerosis, enrolled in a pregnancy study. This chain connects TRBV4-3 to TRBJ2-2; possibly TRBD1 for D (5 bases). The material sequenced was PBMCs (not recorded whether the cells were cultured). The CDR3 protein is CASSQEDTHTGELFF. The CDR3 nucleotides are TGCGCCAGCAGCCAAGAGGACACCCACACCGGGGAGCTGTTTTTT.